The 27 T cell receptor beta chains presented below share a single source sample, sequenced in a study of T cells in Graves' hyperthyroidism and ophthalmopathy. Amplification of TCR beta CDR3 regions was performed using RNA transcripts as template. RT-PCR in the first round (using the HTBI primer set) targeted the TCR CDR3. TCRdb analysed the multiplex PCR reads with MiXCR anew, one entry per CDR3 protein. The sample gives under 400,000 distinct CDR3 sequences, around 17% of which show up once; approximately 35% is in the top ten. The specimen was blood. Receptor source: a man aged 25-40 years with Graves' hyperthyroidism.

This clonotype was recorded many times. The gene calls are TRBV5-1 and TRBJ2-2; no firm D call. Germline V gene lookup returns CDR1 SGHRS and CDR2 YFSETQ. Trimming left V 4 bases short and J 2 bases short, with 12 bases between. The CDR3 is 15 amino acids. CDR3 sequence (DNA): TGCGCCAGCAGCCTGCGGACGGATAACACCGGGGAGCTGTTTTTT. Translating gives CASSLRTDNTGELFF.

Worth noting for this clonotype: A single base separates this from a much larger clone, so it may be a read error. V gene TRBV5-1 combines with J gene TRBJ2-3, with TRBD1 as a possible D gene (5 bases). The V gene's germline CDR1 is SGHRS and CDR2 YFSETQ. This CDR3 is 14 amino acids long. CDR3 nucleotide sequence: TGCGCCAGCAGCTTGGAACAGGCCACAGGTACGCAGTATTTT. Amino acid sequence: CASSLEQATGTQYF. The whole variable domain, remainder taken from reference TRBV5-1 and TRBJ2-3, is KAGVTQTPRYLIKTRGQQVTLSCSPISGHRSVSWYQQTPGQGLQFLFEYFSETQRNKGNFPGRFSGRQFSNSRSEMNVSTLELGDSALYLCASSLEQATGTQYFGPGTRLTVL.

This clonotype was seen many times. The chain links TRBV5-1 to TRBJ2-3, with TRBD1 matching 8 bases. V lost 7 bases to trimming and J lost 3 bases; unmatched junction nucleotides: 10. The germline CDR1 and CDR2 sequences are SGHRS and YFSETQ. The CDR3 is 15 residues long. CDR3 in amino acids: CASGRGQGDTDTQYF. The CDR3 bases are TGCGCCAGCGGCCGAGGACAGGGAGATACAGATACGCAGTATTTT.

On this clonotype itself: A much larger clone differs from this one at a single base, so this may be a read error. V gene TRBV9 combines with J gene TRBJ2-3; 7 nucleotides align to TRBD2. The CDR3 length is 16 residues. Trimming at V came to 0 bases and at J to 4 bases, leaving 8 bases not matched to a gene. The germline gives CDR1 SGDLS, CDR2 YYNGEE. CDR3 protein: CASSVAGAGVADTQYF. In nucleotides, the CDR3 is TGTGCCAGCAGCGTAGCCGGGGCGGGAGTGGCAGATACGCAGTATTTT.

The chain recombines TRBV2 with TRBJ1-5; D unclear. Germline V gene lookup returns CDR1 SNHLY and CDR2 FYNNEI. Trimming removed 6 bases at V and 3 bases at J, with 12 bases between. The CDR3 covers 14 residues. The CDR3 is CASSLGSLNQPQHF. As DNA, the CDR3 is TGTGCCAGCAGCTTGGGCAGTCTCAATCAGCCCCAGCATTTT.

This chain joins TRBV20-1 and TRBJ2-7; 10 bases align to TRBD1. Germline loops: CDR1 DFQATT, CDR2 SNEGSKA (reference sequence). The CDR3 extends over 19 amino acids. Trimming took 6 bases from V and 3 from J; bases not matched to a gene: 23. CDR3 coding DNA: TGCAGTGCCCGATATGGGGGGGGACAGGGGCCAAAGTTATACTACGAGCAGTACTTC. This gives the protein CSARYGGGQGPKLYYEQYF.

This clonotype has a count of ten or more. The gene calls are TRBV3-1 and TRBJ2-3; 8 bases align to TRBD1. CDR3 length: 16 residues. Per the germline V gene, CDR1 is LGHDT and CDR2 is YNNKEL (reference sequence). Unmatched junction bases numbered 4, after V lost 1 base and J lost 1 base. For the CDR3, the DNA is TGTGCCAGCAGCCAAGTGTGGACAGGGCGCACAGATACGCAGTATTTT. Residues: CASSQVWTGRTDTQYF.

This chain links TRBV24-1 with TRBJ1-5; perhaps TRBD1 as D (6 bases). The CDR3 length is 14 residues. V gave up 5 bases and J gave up 2 bases, with 9 bases separating them. CDR1 and CDR2 (germline): KGHDR, SFDVKD. The CDR3 sequence is CATSGGGGNQPQHF. For the CDR3, the DNA is TGTGCCACCAGTGGAGGGGGAGGCAATCAGCCCCAGCATTTT.

This clonotype was observed at least ten times. The chain carries TRBV20-1 and TRBJ2-5; D gene ambiguous. This CDR3 spans 12 amino acids. Germline V gene sequence: CDR1 DFQATT, CDR2 SNEGSKA (reference sequence). Trimming stripped 4 bases from V and 7 bases from J, with 13 bases between. The CDR3, as DNA: TGCAGTGCTACTCACCCCGCCGGGACCCAGTACTTC. This translates into CSATHPAGTQYF.

This clonotype was counted at least ten times. A read error may account for a junction end that differs from germline. The chain is built from TRBV28 and TRBJ1-1; 8 nucleotides agree with TRBD1. This CDR3 spans 14 amino acids. Germline CDR1 reads MDHEN; CDR2 reads SYDVKM. CDR3 region: CASSLTGVNTEAFF. The CDR3 coding sequence is TGCGCCAGCAGCTTGACAGGGGTAAACACTGAAGCTTTCTTT.

This rearrangement joins TRBV6-2 or TRBV6-3 to TRBJ2-1, with 9 nucleotides matching TRBD2. This CDR3 has 14 residues. Germline V gene sequence: CDR1 MNHEY, CDR2 SVGEGT. The V gene end was trimmed by 6 bases and the J gene end by 12 bases; junction bases not matched to a gene: 12. CDR3 region: CASREAGGLSRQFF. In nucleotides, the CDR3 is TGTGCCAGCAGAGAAGCGGGAGGCCTGAGTCGGCAGTTCTTC.

This clonotype came up a few times. The rearrangement links TRBV11-2 to TRBJ2-7; no reliable D call. CDR1 is SGHAT, CDR2 FQNNGV, per germline. CDR3 length: 14 amino acids. V was pared by 5 bases and J by 0 bases, with 11 bases between. The CDR3 here is CASSPGQYSYEQYF. CDR3 coding DNA: TGTGCCAGCAGCCCTGGGCAATACTCCTACGAGCAGTACTTC.

With respect to this clonotype: A much larger clone lies one base from this, so it may be a read error. V gene TRBV11-1 combines with J gene TRBJ2-3; D remains unclear. Germline V gene lookup returns CDR1 SGHAT and CDR2 FQDESV (reference sequence). The CDR3 covers 14 residues. CDR3 sequence: CASSLGLGIDTQYF. The CDR3 bases are TGCGCCAGCAGCTTGGGTTTGGGAATAGATACGCAGTATTTT. Full variable domain (remainder filled in from reference TRBV11-1 and TRBJ2-3): EAEVAQSPRYKITEKSQAVAFWCDPISGHATLYWYRQILGQGPELLVQFQDESVVDDSQLPKDRFSAERLKGVDSTLKIQPAELGDSAMYLCASSLGLGIDTQYFGPGTRLTVL.

This clonotype showed up many times. The genes are TRBV5-1 and TRBJ2-7; D tentatively fits TRBD1 or TRBD2 (6 bases each). V lost 6 bases to trimming and J lost 3 bases, with 19 bases between them. This CDR3 has 15 residues. Germline CDR1 and CDR2: SGHRS and YFSETQ. The CDR3 protein is CASTIADSPNYEQYF. CDR3 bases: TGCGCCAGCACCATAGCGGACAGCCCCAACTACGAGCAGTACTTC.

V and J are TRBV5-1 and TRBJ1-2; D gene ambiguous. The CDR3 length is 14 residues. The V gene lost 8 bases and the J gene lost 8 bases, with 22 bases spanning the gap. CDR1 and CDR2 from the germline V gene are SGHRS and YFSETQ. In DNA form, the CDR3 reads TGCGCCAGTACCCTCGACGCCGCCTATGGGGGCTACACCTTC. It translates to CASTLDAAYGGYTF.

Comments on this clonotype: A much larger clone lies one base from this, so it may be a read error. The chain recombines TRBV12-3 or TRBV12-4 with TRBJ1-1, with D uncertain. Trimming cost V 6 bases and J 10 bases, with 18 bases left between them. The CDR3 is 13 amino acids. The CDR3 sequence is CASSHWEGGLAFF. In DNA, the CDR3 is TGTGCCAGCAGCCACTGGGAGGGAGGATTAGCTTTCTTT.

This clonotype has just a few counts. A much larger clone sits a single nucleotide away, making a read error possible. V and J are TRBV3-1 and TRBJ2-7; 7 nucleotides line up with TRBD2. From germline, CDR1 is LGHDT and CDR2 YNNKEL (reference sequence). The CDR3 loop spans 15 amino acids. CDR3 DNA sequence: TGTACCAGCAGCCAAGATTGGCGGGGGTCCTACGAGCAGTACTTC. As protein: CTSSQDWRGSYEQYF.

This clonotype was counted at least ten times. The genes are TRBV20-1 and TRBJ2-7; unclear D gene. Germline CDR1 is DFQATT and CDR2 is SNEGSKA (reference sequence). Trimming removed 0 bases at V and 6 bases at J, with 9 bases between. The CDR3 covers 12 residues. The chain's CDR3 is CSARDPVGEQYF. CDR3 sequence (DNA): TGCAGTGCTAGAGATCCAGTCGGCGAGCAGTACTTC.

V is TRBV30 and J is TRBJ1-1; the D gene is possibly TRBD1 (6 bases). The CDR3 contains 12 residues. Germline loops: CDR1 GTSNPN, CDR2 SVGIG (reference sequence). The V and J ends lost 8 bases and 1 base respectively, with 11 bases between them. The DNA for the CDR3 is TGTGCCAGGGGGGCGTGGAACACTGAAGCTTTCTTT. This codes for CARGAWNTEAFF.

This clonotype was seen many times. The chain uses TRBV5-1 and TRBJ2-1; weak D call: TRBD2 (6 bases). V was trimmed by 4 bases and J by 0 bases, leaving 14 bases between them. Germline-derived CDR1 and CDR2 are SGHRS and YFSETQ. The CDR3 loop spans 16 amino acids. The CDR3, as DNA: TGCGCCAGCAGCGCTTGGGACGGGAGCTCCTACAATGAGCAGTTCTTC. Amino acids: CASSAWDGSSYNEQFF. The whole variable domain, remainder taken from reference TRBV5-1 and TRBJ2-1, is KAGVTQTPRYLIKTRGQQVTLSCSPISGHRSVSWYQQTPGQGLQFLFEYFSETQRNKGNFPGRFSGRQFSNSRSEMNVSTLELGDSALYLCASSAWDGSSYNEQFFGPGTRLTVL.

This clonotype was detected ten times or more. The chain uses TRBV5-8 and TRBJ2-1, with 14 bases fitting TRBD2. Germline-derived CDR1 and CDR2 are SGHTS and YDEGEE. The junction had 2 bases not matched to a gene; V was cut back by 3 bases and J by 6 bases. The CDR3 spans 15 residues. CDR3 nucleotides: TGTGCCAGCAGCTGGGGACTAGCGGGAGCCAATGAGCAGTTCTTC. Protein sequence: CASSWGLAGANEQFF.

This clonotype has a count of ten or more. The chain recombines TRBV6-2 or TRBV6-3 with TRBJ2-7; tentatively, D is TRBD2 (6 bases). CDR3 length: 14 residues. CDR1 and CDR2 from the germline V gene are MNHEY and SVGEGT. The germline V and J ends were trimmed by 7 bases and 1 base, with 14 bases remaining between them. The CDR3 here is CASTLKGGSYEQYF. In DNA form, the CDR3 reads TGTGCCAGCACCCTAAAGGGAGGATCCTACGAGCAGTACTTC.

This clonotype was counted a few times. In nucleotides, the CDR3 is TGTGCCAGCATCTTCAGCGGCGGGAGGGTATACAATGAGCAGTTCTTC. Protein sequence: CASIFSGGRVYNEQFF. The chain couples TRBV6-1 to TRBJ2-1; 9 bases fit TRBD2. Germline-derived CDR1 and CDR2 are MNHNS and SASEGT. The ends lost 7 bases at V and 4 bases at J; junction bases unmatched: 11. The CDR3 has 16 amino acids.

The chain recombines TRBV24-1 with TRBJ2-1; the match to TRBD2 covers 12 bases. The CDR3 contains 18 residues. The V segment lost 6 bases and the J segment 3 bases; nucleotides outside the gene matches: 11. CDR1 KGHDR and CDR2 SFDVKD come from the germline V gene. CDR3 protein: CATSRQGATSGSYNEQFF. In nucleotides, the CDR3 is TGTGCCACCAGTCGACAGGGGGCGACTAGCGGGAGCTACAATGAGCAGTTCTTC.

As regards this clonotype: This may arise from a read error, as a much more abundant clone is one base away. The rearrangement joins TRBV5-4 to TRBJ2-1; D could derive from TRBD1 or TRBD2 (5 bases each). The V end was cut by 1 base, the J end by 0 bases, with 8 bases between. Per the germline V gene, CDR1 is SGHNT and CDR2 is YYREEE (reference sequence). This CDR3 region has 15 residues. CDR3 loop: CASSLWGSSYNEQFF. CDR3 bases: TGTGCCAGCAGCTTGTGGGGGAGCTCCTACAATGAGCAGTTCTTC.

CDR3 DNA: TGCGCCAGCAGCTTGGGACAGGGGGCAGTGAACACTGAAGCTTTCTTT. Its translation: CASSLGQGAVNTEAFF. This chain connects TRBV5-1 to TRBJ1-1, with 10 positions matching TRBD1. Germline V gene sequence: CDR1 SGHRS, CDR2 YFSETQ. The V and J ends lost 0 bases and 0 bases, in that order; junction bases with no gene match: 2. The CDR3 has 16 amino acids. Looking up the rest from reference TRBV5-1 and TRBJ1-1 gives the full variable domain: KAGVTQTPRYLIKTRGQQVTLSCSPISGHRSVSWYQQTPGQGLQFLFEYFSETQRNKGNFPGRFSGRQFSNSRSEMNVSTLELGDSALYLCASSLGQGAVNTEAFFGQGTRLTVV.

There are a few counts of this clonotype. The chain has TRBV20-1 and TRBJ2-5; 10 bases map to TRBD1. Germline V gives CDR1 DFQATT, CDR2 SNEGSKA (reference sequence). Losses at the gene ends were 6 bases for V and 5 bases for J; bases not matched to a gene: 3. The CDR3 is 12 residues long. The CDR3 nucleotides are TGCAGTGCCCGGACAGGGGGTGAGACCCAGTACTTC. Translated, it gives CSARTGGETQYF.